This TCR beta chain is from a study of prognosis after radiotherapy for stage I lung cancer. It was by two-round multiplex PCR that TCR beta CDR3 was amplified from genomic DNA. The first round of PCR was done with primers that matched each TRBV and TRBJ gene. MiXCR, run by TCRdb on the multiplex PCR reads, gives a single entry per CDR3 protein. The table records 25,000 to 30,000 distinct CDR3 sequences, roughly 40% of them present only once. This clonotype was found many times. The clonotype comes from a donor over 45 with non-small cell lung cancer. The sequenced sample was PBMCs, obtained before or after stereotactic body radiation therapy (not recorded which).

The CDR3 bases are TGCGCCAGCAGAGCCGGGGGGCTGGACACCGGGGAGCTGTTTTTT. Translated: CASRAGGLDTGELFF. The chain combines TRBV5-1 with TRBJ2-2; D perhaps matches TRBD2 (7 bases). Per the germline V gene, CDR1 is SGHRS and CDR2 is YFSETQ. Trimming pared 5 bases from V and 3 bases from J, leaving 14 bases between. The CDR3 is 15 residues long. Full variable domain (outside the CDR3, taken from reference TRBV5-1 and TRBJ2-2): KAGVTQTPRYLIKTRGQQVTLSCSPISGHRSVSWYQQTPGQGLQFLFEYFSETQRNKGNFPGRFSGRQFSNSRSEMNVSTLELGDSALYLCASRAGGLDTGELFFGEGSRLTVL.